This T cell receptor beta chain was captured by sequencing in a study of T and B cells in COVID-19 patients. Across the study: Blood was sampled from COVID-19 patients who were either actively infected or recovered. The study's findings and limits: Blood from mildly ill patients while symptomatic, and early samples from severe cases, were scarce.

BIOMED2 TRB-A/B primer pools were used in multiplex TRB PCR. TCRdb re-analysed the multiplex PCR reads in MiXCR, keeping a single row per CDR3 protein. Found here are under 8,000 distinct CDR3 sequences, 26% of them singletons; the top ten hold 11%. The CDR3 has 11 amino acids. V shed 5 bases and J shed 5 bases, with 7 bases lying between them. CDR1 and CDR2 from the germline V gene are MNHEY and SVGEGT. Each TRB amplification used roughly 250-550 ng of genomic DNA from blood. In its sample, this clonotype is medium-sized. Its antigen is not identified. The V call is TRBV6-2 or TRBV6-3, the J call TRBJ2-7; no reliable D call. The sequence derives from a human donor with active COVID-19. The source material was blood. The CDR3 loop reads CASSQRDEQYF. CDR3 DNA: TGTGCCAGCAGTCAACGGGACGAGCAGTACTTC.